Listed below are T cell receptor beta chains from one sample, sequenced in a study of blood T cell repertoires in COVID-19. Only in-frame clones appear in the TCRdb table, and some are missing; sequencing was by immunoSEQ multiplex PCR. This sample has under 150,000 clones, with 85% found just once. The specimen was peripheral blood. These TCRs come from a woman aged 55-70 years with COVID-19, enrolled during active disease. CDR3s include the opening cysteine and the closing phenylalanine or tryptophan. Some rows mark clone size as missing; the rest say once, few, many or name a class of expanded clone.

j_call	v_call	clone_size	cdr3_aa
TRBJ1-4	TRBV2	NA	CASSEFFGDRIF
TRBJ1-5	TRBV20-1	NA	CSASILGQPQHF
TRBJ2-3	TRBV15	NA	CATSTQAGFTDTQYF
TRBJ1-1	TRBV7-9	NA	CASSFSENTEAFF
TRBJ2-1	TRBV24-1	once	CATSEASGGAKGNEQFF
TRBJ2-5	TRBV19	NA	CASSITGGYQETQYF
TRBJ2-7	TRBV5-1	NA	CASSLPGNEQYF
TRBJ1-5	TRBV20-1	many	CSASIDTGSNQPQHF
TRBJ1-1	TRBV25-1	NA	CASSVTGGTEAFF
TRBJ2-2	TRBV5-5	NA	CASRPGWETGELFF
TRBJ1-4	TRBV18	NA	CASSPLGQGNEKLFF
TRBJ2-7	TRBV6-6	NA	CASSNPGTGDPYEQYF
TRBJ2-5	TRBV24-1	NA	CATSHTGVQETQYF
TRBJ2-1	TRBV5-1	NA	CASSPTSGGFYEQFF
TRBJ1-5	TRBV7-8	NA	CASTLRGINQPQHF
TRBJ2-2	TRBV18	NA	CASSPTAGLAITGELFF
TRBJ1-6	TRBV13	NA	CASSVQGFGNSPLHF
TRBJ1-6	TRBV13	NA	CASSLIGQNSPLHF
TRBJ1-2	TRBV3-1/TRBV3-2	NA	CASSQEGIANYGYTF
TRBJ1-1	TRBV30	many	CAWRGGGQRAEAFF